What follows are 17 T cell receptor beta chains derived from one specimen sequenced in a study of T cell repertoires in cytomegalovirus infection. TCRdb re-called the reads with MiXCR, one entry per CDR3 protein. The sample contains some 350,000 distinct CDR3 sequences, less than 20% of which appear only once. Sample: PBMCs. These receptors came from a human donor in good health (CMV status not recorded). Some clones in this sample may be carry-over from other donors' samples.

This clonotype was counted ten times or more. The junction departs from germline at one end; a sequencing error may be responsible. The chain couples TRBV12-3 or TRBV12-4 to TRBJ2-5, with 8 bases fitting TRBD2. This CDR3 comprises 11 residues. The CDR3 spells CASSFGLAMHF. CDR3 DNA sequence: TGTGCCAGCAGTTTCGGACTAGCAATGCACTTC.

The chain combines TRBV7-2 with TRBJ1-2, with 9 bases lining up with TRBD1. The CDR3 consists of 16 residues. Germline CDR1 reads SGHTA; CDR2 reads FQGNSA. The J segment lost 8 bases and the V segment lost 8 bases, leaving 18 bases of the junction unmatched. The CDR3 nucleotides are TGTGCCAGCGGTGACAGGGGGGGGTGGGGATTGGAAGGCTACACCTTC. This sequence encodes CASGDRGGWGLEGYTF.

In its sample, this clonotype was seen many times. The CDR3 sequence is CASSQYGRGTQYF. CDR3 bases: TGTGCCAGCAGCCAATATGGTCGAGGAACCCAGTACTTC. V and J are TRBV7-8 and TRBJ2-5; no reliable D call. Germline V CDR1 and CDR2: SGHVS, FQNEAQ. There are 13 residues in the CDR3. V lost 5 bases and J lost 8, with 15 bases in between. The variable domain in full, completed from reference TRBV7-8 and TRBJ2-5, reads GAGVSQSPRYKVAKRGQDVALRCDPISGHVSLFWYQQALGQGPEFLTYFQNEAQLDKSGLPSDRFFAERPEGSVSTLKIQRTQQEDSAVYLCASSQYGRGTQYFGPGTRLLVL.

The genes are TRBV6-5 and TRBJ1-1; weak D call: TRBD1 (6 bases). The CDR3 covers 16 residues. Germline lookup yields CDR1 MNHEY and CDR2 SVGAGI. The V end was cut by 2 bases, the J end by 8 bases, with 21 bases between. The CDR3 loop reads CASSYTGLQGKEEAFF. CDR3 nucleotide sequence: TGTGCCAGCAGTTACACTGGATTACAGGGAAAGGAGGAAGCTTTCTTT.

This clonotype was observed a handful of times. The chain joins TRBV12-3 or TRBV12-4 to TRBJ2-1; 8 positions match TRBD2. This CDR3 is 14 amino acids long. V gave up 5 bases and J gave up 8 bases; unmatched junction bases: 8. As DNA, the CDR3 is TGTGCCAGCAGTGAGAGCGGGGGTTTCTATGAGCAGTTCTTC. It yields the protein CASSESGGFYEQFF.

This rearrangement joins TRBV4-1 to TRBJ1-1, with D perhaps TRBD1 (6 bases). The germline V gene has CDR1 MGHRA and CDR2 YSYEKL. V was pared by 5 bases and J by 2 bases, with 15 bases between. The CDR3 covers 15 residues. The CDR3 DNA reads TGCGCCAGCAGCAAGGCGGGGGGCGTTAACACTGAAGCTTTCTTT. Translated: CASSKAGGVNTEAFF.

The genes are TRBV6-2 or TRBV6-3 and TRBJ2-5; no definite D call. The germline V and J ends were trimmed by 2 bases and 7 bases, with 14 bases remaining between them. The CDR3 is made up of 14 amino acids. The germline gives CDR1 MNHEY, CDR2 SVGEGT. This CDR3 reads CASSYSSDTTTQYF. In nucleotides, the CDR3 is TGTGCCAGCAGTTACAGTTCCGATACAACGACCCAGTACTTC.

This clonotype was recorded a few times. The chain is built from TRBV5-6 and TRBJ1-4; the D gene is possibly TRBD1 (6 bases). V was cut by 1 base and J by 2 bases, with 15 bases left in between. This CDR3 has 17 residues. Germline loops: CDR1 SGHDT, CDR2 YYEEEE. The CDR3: CASSLFVIGGTNEKLFF. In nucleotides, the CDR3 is TGTGCCAGCAGCTTGTTTGTGATTGGGGGCACTAATGAAAAACTGTTTTTT. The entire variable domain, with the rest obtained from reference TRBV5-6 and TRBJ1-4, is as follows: DAGVTQSPTHLIKTRGQQVTLRCSPKSGHDTVSWYQQALGQGPQFIFQYYEEEERQRGNFPDRFSGHQFPNYSSELNVNALLLGDSALYLCASSLFVIGGTNEKLFFGSGTQLSVL.

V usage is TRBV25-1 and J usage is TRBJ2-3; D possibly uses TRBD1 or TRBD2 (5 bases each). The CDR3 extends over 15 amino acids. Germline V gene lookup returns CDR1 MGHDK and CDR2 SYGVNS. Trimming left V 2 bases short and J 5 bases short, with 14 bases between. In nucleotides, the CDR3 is TGTGCCAGCAGTGAAGACAGCGGCAGCTTAGATACGCAGTATTTT. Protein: CASSEDSGSLDTQYF.

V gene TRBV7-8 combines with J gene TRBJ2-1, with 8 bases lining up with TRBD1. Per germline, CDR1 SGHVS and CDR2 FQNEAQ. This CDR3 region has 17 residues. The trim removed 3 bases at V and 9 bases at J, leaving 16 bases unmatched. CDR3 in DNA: TGTGCCAGCAGCTTCGACCTCGCGCGGACAGGGCGCGGTGAGCAGTTCTTC. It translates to CASSFDLARTGRGEQFF.

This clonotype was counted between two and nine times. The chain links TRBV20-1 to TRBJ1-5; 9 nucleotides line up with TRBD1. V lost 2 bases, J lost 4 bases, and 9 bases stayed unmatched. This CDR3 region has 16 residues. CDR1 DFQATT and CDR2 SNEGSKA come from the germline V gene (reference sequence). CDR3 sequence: CSARPKGTGLNQPQHF. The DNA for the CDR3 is TGCAGTGCTAGACCGAAGGGGACAGGGCTGAATCAGCCCCAGCATTTT.

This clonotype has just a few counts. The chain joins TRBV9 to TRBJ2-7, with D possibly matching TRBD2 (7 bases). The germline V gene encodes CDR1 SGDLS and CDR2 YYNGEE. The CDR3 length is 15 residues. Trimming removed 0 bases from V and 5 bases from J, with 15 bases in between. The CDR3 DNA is TGTGCCAGCAGCGTAGAGGGGGAGGGAGGAGACGAGCAGTACTTC. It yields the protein CASSVEGEGGDEQYF.

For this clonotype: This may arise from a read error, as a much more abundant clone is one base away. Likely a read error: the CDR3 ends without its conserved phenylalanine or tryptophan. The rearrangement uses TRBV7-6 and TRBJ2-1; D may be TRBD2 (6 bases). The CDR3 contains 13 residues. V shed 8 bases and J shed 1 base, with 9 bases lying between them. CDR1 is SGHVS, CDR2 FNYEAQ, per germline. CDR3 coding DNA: TGTGCCAGCGTTGGGGGGTCCTACAATGAGCAGTTCTAC. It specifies CASVGGSYNEQFY.

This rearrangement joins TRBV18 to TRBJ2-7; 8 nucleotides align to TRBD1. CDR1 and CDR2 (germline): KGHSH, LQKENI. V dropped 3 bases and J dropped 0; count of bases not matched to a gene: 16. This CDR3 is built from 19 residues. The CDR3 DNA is TGTGCCAGCTCACCCGCCCCGGGACAGGAGATTTTGAGCTCCTACGAGCAGTACTTC. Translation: CASSPAPGQEILSSYEQYF.

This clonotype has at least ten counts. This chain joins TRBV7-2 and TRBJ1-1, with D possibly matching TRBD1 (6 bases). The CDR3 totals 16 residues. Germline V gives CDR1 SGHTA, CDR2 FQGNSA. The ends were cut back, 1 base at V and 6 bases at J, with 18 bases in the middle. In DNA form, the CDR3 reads TGTGCCAGCAGCTTAGACCCGGGCAGGGGCGTCTCTGAAGCTTTCTTT. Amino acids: CASSLDPGRGVSEAFF.

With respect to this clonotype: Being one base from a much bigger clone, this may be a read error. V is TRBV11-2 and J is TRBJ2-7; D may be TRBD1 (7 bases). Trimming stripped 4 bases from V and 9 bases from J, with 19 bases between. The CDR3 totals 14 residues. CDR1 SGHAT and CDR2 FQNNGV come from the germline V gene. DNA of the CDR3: TGTGCCAGCAGCTCCGGGACAGTCGGCGGGGTGCAGTACTTC. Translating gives CASSSGTVGGVQYF.

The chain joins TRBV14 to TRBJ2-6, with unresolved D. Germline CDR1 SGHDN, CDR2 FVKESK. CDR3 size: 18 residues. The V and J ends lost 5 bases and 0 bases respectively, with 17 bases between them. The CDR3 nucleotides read TGTGCCAGCAGCTCCTACAGCGTTTCATTCTCTGGGGCCAACGTCCTGACTTTC. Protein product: CASSSYSVSFSGANVLTF.